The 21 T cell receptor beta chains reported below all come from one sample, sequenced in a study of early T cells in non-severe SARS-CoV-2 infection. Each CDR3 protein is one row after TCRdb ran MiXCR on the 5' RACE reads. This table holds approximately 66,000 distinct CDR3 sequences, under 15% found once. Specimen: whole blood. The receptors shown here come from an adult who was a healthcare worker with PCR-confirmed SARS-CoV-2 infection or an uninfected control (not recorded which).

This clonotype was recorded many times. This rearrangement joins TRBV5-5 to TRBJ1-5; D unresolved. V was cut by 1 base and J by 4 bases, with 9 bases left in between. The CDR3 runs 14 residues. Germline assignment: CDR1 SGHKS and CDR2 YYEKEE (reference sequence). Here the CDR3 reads CASSLSSGNQPQHF. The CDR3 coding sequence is TGTGCCAGCAGCTTGTCATCGGGAAATCAGCCCCAGCATTTT.

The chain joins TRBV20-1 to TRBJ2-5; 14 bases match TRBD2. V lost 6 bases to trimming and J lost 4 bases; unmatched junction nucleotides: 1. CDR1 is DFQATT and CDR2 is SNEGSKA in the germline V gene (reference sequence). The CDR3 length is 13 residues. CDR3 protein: CSAGTSGGETQYF. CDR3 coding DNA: TGCAGTGCCGGGACTAGCGGGGGAGAGACCCAGTACTTC.

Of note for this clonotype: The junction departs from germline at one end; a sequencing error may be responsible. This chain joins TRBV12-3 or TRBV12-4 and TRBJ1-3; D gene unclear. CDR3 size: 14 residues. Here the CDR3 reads CASSLTSSENTIYF. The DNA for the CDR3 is TGTGCCAGCAGTTTAACAAGCTCTGAAAACACCATATATTTT.

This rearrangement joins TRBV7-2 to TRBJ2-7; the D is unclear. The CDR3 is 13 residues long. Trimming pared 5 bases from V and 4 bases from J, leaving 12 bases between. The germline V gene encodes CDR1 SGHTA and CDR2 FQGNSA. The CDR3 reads CASSPHRAYEQYF. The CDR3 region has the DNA TGTGCCAGCAGCCCCCATCGTGCGTACGAGCAGTACTTC.

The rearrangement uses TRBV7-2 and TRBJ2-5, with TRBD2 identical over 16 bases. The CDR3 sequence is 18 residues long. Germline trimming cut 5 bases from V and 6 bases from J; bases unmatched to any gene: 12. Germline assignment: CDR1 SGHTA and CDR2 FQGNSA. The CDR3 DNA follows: TGTGCCAGCAGCCCTCCGGGACTAGCGGGAGGGGTTATAAAGACCCAGTACTTC. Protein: CASSPPGLAGGVIKTQYF.

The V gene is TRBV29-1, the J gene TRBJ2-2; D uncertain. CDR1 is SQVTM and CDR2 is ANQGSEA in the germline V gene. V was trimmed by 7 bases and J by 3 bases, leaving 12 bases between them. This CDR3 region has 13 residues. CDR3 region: CSADLGYTGELFF. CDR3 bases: TGCAGCGCCGACCTTGGGTACACCGGGGAGCTGTTTTTT.

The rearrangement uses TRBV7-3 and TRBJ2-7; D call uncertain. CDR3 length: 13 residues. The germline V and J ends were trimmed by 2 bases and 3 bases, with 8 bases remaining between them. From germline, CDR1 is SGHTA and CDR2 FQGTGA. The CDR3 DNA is TGTGCCAGCAGCTTATTTCCGGGCTACGAGCAGTACTTC. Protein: CASSLFPGYEQYF. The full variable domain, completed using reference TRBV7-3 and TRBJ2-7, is GAGVSQTPSNKVTEKGKYVELRCDPISGHTALYWYRQSLGQGPEFLIYFQGTGAADDSGLPNDRFFAVRPEGSVSTLKIQRTERGDSAVYLCASSLFPGYEQYFGPGTRLTVT.

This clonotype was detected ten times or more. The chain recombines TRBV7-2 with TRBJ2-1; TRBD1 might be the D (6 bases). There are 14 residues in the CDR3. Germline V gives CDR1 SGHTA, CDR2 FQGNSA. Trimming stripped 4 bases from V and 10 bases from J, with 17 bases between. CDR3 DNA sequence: TGTGCCAGCAGCTCCGGGACACGCGGAACAGAGCAGTTCTTC. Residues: CASSSGTRGTEQFF. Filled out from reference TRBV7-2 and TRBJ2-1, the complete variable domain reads GAGVSQSPSNKVTEKGKDVELRCDPISGHTALYWYRQSLGQGLEFLIYFQGNSAPDKSGLPSDRFSAERTGGSVSTLTIQRTQQEDSAVYLCASSSGTRGTEQFFGPGTRLTVL.

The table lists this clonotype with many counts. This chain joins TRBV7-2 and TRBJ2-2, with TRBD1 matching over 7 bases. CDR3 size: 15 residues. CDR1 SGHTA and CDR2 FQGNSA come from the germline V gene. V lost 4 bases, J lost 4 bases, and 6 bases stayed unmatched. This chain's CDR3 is CASSYMTGFTGELFF. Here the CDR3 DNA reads TGTGCCAGCAGCTACATGACAGGGTTCACCGGGGAGCTGTTTTTT. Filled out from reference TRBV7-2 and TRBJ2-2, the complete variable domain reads GAGVSQSPSNKVTEKGKDVELRCDPISGHTALYWYRQSLGQGLEFLIYFQGNSAPDKSGLPSDRFSAERTGGSVSTLTIQRTQQEDSAVYLCASSYMTGFTGELFFGEGSRLTVL.

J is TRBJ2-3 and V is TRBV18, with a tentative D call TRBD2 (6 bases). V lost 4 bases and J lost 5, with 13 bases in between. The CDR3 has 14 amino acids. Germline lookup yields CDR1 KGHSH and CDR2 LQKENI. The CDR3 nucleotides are TGTGCCAGCTCACTTGGGACTGCGGGAGATACGCAGTATTTT. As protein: CASSLGTAGDTQYF.

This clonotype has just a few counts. CDR3 residues: CASSYSQGAGNTIYF. CDR3 sequence (DNA): TGTGCCAGCAGTTACTCACAGGGGGCTGGAAACACCATATATTTT. The chain recombines TRBV6-6 with TRBJ1-3; TRBD1 matches 8 bases. Germline V gene lookup returns CDR1 MNHNY and CDR2 SVGAGI (reference sequence). CDR3 length: 15 residues. V lost 0 bases to trimming and J lost 2 bases; unmatched junction nucleotides: 0.

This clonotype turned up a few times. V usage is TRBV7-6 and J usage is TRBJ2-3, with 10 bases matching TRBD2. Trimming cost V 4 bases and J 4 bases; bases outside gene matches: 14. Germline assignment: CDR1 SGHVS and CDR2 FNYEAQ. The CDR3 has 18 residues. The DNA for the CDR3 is TGTGCCAGCAGCTCCCGGCTAGCGGGAGACCCAAGGGCAGATACGCAGTATTTT. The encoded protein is CASSSRLAGDPRADTQYF.

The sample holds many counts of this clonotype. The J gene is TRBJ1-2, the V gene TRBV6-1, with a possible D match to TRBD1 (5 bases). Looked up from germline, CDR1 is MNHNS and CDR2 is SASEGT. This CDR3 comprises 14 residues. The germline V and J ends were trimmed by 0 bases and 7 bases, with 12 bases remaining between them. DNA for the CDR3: TGTGCCAGCAGTGAAGCACTGGGGGTAGGTGGCTACACCTTC. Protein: CASSEALGVGGYTF.

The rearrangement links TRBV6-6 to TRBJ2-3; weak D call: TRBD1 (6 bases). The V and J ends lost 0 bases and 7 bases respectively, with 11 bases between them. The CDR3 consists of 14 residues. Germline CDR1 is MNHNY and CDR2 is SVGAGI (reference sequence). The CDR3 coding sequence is TGTGCCAGCAGTTACTCAGAACAGGGAAATACGCAGTATTTT. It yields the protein CASSYSEQGNTQYF.

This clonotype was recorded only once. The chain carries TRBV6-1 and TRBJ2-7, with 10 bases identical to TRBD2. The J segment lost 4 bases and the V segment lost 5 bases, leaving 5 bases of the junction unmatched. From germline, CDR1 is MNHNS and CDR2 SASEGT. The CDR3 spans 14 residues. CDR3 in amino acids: CASSSSGRSYEQYF. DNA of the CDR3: TGTGCCAGCAGTTCTAGCGGGAGATCGTACGAGCAGTACTTC.

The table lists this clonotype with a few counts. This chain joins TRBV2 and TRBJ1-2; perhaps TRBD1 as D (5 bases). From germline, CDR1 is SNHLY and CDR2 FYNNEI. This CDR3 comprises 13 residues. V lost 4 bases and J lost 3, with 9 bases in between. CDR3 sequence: CASSVRGDYGYTF. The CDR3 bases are TGTGCCAGCAGTGTTAGGGGCGACTATGGCTACACCTTC. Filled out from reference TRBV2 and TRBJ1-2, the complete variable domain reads EPEVTQTPSHQVTQMGQEVILRCVPISNHLYFYWYRQILGQKVEFLVSFYNNEISEKSEIFDDQFSVERPDGSNFTLKIRSTKLEDSAMYFCASSVRGDYGYTFGSGTRLTVV.

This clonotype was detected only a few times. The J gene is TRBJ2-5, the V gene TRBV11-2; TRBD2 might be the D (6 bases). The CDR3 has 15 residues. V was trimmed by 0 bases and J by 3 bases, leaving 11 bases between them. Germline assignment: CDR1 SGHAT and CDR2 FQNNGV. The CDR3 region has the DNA TGTGCCAGCAGCTTAGATCTGGGCGGGGAAGAGACCCAGTACTTC. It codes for CASSLDLGGEETQYF. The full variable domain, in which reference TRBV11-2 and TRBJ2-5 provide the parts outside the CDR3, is EAGVAQSPRYKIIEKRQSVAFWCNPISGHATLYWYQQILGQGPKLLIQFQNNGVVDDSQLPKDRFSAERLKGVDSTLKIQPAKLEDSAVYLCASSLDLGGEETQYFGPGTRLLVL.

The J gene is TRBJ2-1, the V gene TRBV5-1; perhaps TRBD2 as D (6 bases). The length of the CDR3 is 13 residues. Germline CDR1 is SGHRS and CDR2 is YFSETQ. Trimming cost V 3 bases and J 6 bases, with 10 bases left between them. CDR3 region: CASSSGLSNEQFF. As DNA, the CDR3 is TGCGCCAGCAGCTCGGGACTCTCCAATGAGCAGTTCTTC. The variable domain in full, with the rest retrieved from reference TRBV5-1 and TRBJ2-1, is KAGVTQTPRYLIKTRGQQVTLSCSPISGHRSVSWYQQTPGQGLQFLFEYFSETQRNKGNFPGRFSGRQFSNSRSEMNVSTLELGDSALYLCASSSGLSNEQFFGPGTRLTVL.

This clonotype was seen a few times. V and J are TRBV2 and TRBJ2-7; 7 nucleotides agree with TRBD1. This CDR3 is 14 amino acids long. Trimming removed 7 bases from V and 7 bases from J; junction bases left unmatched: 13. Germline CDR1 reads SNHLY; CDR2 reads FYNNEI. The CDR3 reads CASTQGVSGGEQYF. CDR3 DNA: TGTGCCAGCACTCAAGGGGTGTCAGGGGGTGAGCAGTACTTC.

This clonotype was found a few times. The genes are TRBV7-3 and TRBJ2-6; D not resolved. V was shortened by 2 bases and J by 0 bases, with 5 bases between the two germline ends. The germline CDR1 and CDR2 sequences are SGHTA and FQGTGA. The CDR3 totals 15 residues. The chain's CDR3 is CASSLGYSGANVLTF. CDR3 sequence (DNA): TGTGCCAGCAGCTTAGGTTACTCTGGGGCCAACGTCCTGACTTTC.

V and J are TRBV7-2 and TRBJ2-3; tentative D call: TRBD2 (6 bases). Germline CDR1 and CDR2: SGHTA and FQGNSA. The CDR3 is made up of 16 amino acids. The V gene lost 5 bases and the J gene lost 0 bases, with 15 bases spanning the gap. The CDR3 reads CASSPRPGLSTDTQYF. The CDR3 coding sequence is TGTGCCAGCAGCCCAAGACCGGGACTGAGCACAGATACGCAGTATTTT.